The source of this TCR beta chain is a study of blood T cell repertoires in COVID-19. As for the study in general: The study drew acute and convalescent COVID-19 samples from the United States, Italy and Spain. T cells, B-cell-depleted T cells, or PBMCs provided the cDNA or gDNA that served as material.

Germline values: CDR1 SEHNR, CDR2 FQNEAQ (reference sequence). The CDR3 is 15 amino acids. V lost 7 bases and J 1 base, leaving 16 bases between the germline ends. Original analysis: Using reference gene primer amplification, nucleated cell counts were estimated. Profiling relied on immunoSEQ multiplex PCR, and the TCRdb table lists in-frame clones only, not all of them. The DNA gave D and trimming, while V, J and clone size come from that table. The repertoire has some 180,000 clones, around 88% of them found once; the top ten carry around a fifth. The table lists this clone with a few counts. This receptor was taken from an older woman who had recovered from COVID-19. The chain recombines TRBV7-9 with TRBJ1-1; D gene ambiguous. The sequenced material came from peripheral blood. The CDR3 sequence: CASTPRWPTNTEAFF. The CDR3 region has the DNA TGTGCCAGCACCCCCAGGTGGCCCACGAACACTGAAGCTTTCTTT.